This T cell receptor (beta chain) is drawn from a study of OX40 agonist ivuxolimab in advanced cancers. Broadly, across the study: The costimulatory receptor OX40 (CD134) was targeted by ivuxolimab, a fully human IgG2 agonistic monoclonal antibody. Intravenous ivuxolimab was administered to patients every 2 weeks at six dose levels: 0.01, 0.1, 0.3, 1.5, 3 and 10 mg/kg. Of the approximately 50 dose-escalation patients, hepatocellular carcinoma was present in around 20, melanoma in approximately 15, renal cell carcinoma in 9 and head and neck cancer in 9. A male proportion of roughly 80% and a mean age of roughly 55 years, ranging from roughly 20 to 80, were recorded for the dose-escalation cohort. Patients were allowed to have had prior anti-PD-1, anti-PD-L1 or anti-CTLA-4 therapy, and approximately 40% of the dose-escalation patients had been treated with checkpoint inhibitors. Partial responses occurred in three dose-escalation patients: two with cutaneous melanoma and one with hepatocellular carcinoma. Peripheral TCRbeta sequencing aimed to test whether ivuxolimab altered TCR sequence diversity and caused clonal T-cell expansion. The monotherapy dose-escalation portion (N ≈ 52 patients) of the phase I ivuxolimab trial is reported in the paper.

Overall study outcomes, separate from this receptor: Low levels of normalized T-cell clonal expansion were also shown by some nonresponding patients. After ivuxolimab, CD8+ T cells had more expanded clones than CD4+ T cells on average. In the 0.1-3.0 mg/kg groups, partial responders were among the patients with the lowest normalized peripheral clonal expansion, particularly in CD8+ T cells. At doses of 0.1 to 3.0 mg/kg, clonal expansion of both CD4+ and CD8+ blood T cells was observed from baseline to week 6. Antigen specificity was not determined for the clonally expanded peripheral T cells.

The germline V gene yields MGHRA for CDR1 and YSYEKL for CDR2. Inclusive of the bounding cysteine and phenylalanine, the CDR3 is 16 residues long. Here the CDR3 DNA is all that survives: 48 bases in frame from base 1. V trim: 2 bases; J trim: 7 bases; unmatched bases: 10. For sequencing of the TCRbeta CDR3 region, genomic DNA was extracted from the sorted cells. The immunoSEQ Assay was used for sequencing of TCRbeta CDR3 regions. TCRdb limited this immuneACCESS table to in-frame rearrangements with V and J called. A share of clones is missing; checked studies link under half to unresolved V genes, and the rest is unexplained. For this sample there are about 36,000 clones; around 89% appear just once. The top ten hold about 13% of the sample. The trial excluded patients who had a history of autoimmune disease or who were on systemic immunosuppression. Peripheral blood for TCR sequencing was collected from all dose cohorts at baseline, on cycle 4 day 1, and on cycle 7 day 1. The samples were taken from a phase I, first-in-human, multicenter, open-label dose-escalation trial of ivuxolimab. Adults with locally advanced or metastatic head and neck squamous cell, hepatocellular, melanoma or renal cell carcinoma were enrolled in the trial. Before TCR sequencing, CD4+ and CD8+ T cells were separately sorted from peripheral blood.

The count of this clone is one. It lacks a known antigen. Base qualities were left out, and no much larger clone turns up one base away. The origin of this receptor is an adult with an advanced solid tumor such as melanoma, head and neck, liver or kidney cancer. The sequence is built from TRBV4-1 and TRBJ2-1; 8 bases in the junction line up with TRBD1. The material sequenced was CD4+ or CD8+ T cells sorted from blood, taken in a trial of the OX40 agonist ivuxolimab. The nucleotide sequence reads TGCGCCAGCAGCCAATCAACGGGACAGGCCCGTAATGAGCAGTTCTTC. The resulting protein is CASSQSTGQARNEQFF.